The clone carrying this T cell receptor (beta chain) came up a few times. Antigen unknown. The V gene's germline CDR1 is MGHRA and CDR2 YSYEKL. V lost 2 bases and J lost 4, with 16 bases in between. This CDR3 has 16 amino acids. This sample is part of a study of T-cell memory formation after mild COVID-19. The wider study: Clustering of TCRs was largely donor specific.

The TCR alpha and TCR beta cDNA libraries, bearing sample barcodes and UMIs, were generated by 5'RACE using constant-segment primers. TCRdb itself ran the 5' RACE reads through MiXCR, one entry per CDR3 protein. The table has roughly 120,000 distinct CDR3 sequences, about a fifth seen once; the top ten hold 40% to 50%. Study-level points and caveats: Some responding clones appeared in pre-infection memory, suggesting cross-reactive memory joined.

The gene calls are TRBV4-1 and TRBJ2-3, with a possible D match to TRBD2 (5 bases). This clonotype originated in a man aged 18 to 29 who had mild COVID-19 (a few samples of this study predate the infection). Cell type and time point are not known. Sequencing was done on a sample of PBMCs or a T cell subset sorted from them (not recorded which). CDR3 protein: CASSQSPGNEADTQYF. CDR3 DNA: TGCGCCAGCAGCCAAAGCCCGGGGAACGAGGCAGATACGCAGTATTTT.